One sample yielded the 2 T cell receptor beta chains listed below, sequenced in a study of T cell responses to AZD1222 COVID-19 vaccine. Here immunoSEQ multiplex PCR was the method, and the copy in TCRdb shows in-frame clones only, minus some. The sample lists 140,000 or so clones; about 86% were seen once. Sequences were derived from peripheral blood, sampled on day 0 of AZD1222 vaccination. Receptors originate from an adult in good health.

The chain uses TRBV3-1 (or the pseudogene TRBV3-2) and TRBJ2-5; TRBD2 aligns across 11 bases. The CDR3 runs 15 residues. V shed 2 bases, J shed 6 bases, and the junction held 5 bases outside the gene matches. Per the germline V gene, CDR1 is LGHDT and CDR2 is YNNKEL (reference sequence). CDR3 region: CASSQIAGGPQTQYF. In nucleotides, the CDR3 is TGTGCCAGCAGCCAAATAGCGGGAGGGCCACAGACCCAGTACTTC.

This clone was recorded a few times. The rearrangement links TRBV5-5 to TRBJ2-7, with 8 bases that match TRBD2. Germline CDR1 and CDR2: SGHKS and YYEKEE (reference sequence). The CDR3 contains 15 residues. After removal of 6 bases from V and 3 bases from J, the junction contained 11 bases not matched to a gene. This chain's CDR3 is CASTPSPTSGYEQYF. The CDR3 nucleotides read TGTGCCAGCACCCCAAGTCCCACTAGCGGCTACGAGCAGTACTTC.